This entry lists 5 T cell receptor beta chains sequenced from one sample in a study of blood T cell repertoires in COVID-19. Repertoires were generated with immunoSEQ multiplex PCR, while TCRdb's copy carries only in-frame clones and drops some. The sample yields about 74,000 clones, roughly 84% seen once. The sequenced sample was peripheral blood. These receptors all come from a man of 80 years or more with acute or convalescent COVID-19.

The chain employs TRBV4-3 and TRBJ2-2; 7 positions match TRBD1. V was pared by 0 bases and J by 0 bases, with 1 base of the junction left unmatched. The V gene's germline CDR1 is LGHNA and CDR2 YSLEER. The CDR3 spans 16 residues. In nucleotides, the CDR3 is TGCGCCAGCAGCCAAGATACAGGGGCGAACACCGGGGAGCTGTTTTTT. The encoded protein is CASSQDTGANTGELFF.

The chain joins TRBV9 to TRBJ2-5; 10 nucleotides line up with TRBD1. Germline V gives CDR1 SGDLS, CDR2 YYNGEE. The CDR3 runs 15 residues. The V and J ends lost 3 bases and 2 bases, in that order; junction bases with no gene match: 4. Here the CDR3 DNA reads TGTGCCAGCAGCGGGGGGACAGGGGTTCAAGAGACCCAGTACTTC. Amino acids: CASSGGTGVQETQYF. Filled out from reference TRBV9 and TRBJ2-5, the complete variable domain reads DSGVTQTPKHLITATGQRVTLRCSPRSGDLSVYWYQQSLDQGLQFLIQYYNGEERAKGNILERFSAQQFPDLHSELNLSSLELGDSALYFCASSGGTGVQETQYFGPGTRLLVL.

The chain couples TRBV27 to TRBJ1-6, with TRBD1 identical over 9 bases. The ends lost 5 bases at V and 4 bases at J; junction bases unmatched: 12. The CDR3 is 18 amino acids. From germline, CDR1 is MNHEY and CDR2 SMNVEV (reference sequence). CDR3 sequence: CASSPLSGTGIYNSPLHF. The CDR3, as DNA: TGTGCCAGCAGTCCTCTATCCGGGACAGGGATTTATAATTCACCCCTCCACTTT.

This clone was seen a few times. V and J are TRBV2 and TRBJ2-1; a possible D gene is TRBD1 (6 bases). Trimming pared 7 bases from V and 2 bases from J, leaving 12 bases between. Germline CDR1 reads SNHLY; CDR2 reads FYNNEI. The CDR3 loop spans 14 amino acids. The CDR3 bases are TGTGCCAGCAACCGGGACACCACCTACAATGAGCAGTTCTTC. It encodes CASNRDTTYNEQFF.

The chain employs TRBV7-3 and TRBJ2-3; 8 bases fit TRBD2. This CDR3 is 16 amino acids long. The junction had 6 bases not matched to a gene; V was cut back by 0 bases and J by 4 bases. Germline CDR1 and CDR2: SGHTA and FQGTGA. CDR3 sequence reads: CASSLTSGGRPDTQYF. In DNA, the CDR3 is TGTGCCAGCAGCTTAACCTCGGGGGGGAGGCCAGATACGCAGTATTTT.